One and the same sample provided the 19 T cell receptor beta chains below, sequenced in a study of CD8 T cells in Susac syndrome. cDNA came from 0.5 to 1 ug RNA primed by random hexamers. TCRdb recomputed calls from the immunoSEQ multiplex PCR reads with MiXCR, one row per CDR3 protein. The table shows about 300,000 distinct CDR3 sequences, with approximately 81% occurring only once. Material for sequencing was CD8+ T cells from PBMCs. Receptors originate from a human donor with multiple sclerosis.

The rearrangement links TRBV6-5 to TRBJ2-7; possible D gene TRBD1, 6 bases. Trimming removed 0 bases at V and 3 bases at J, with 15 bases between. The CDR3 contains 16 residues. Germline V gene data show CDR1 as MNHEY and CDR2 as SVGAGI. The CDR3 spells CASSYSSGQVLYEQYF. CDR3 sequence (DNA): TGTGCCAGCAGTTACTCTTCGGGACAAGTTCTCTACGAGCAGTACTTC.

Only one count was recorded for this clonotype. The CDR3 DNA sequence: TGCAGTGCCCCATTGAGCTACGAGCAGTACTTC. It yields the protein CSAPLSYEQYF. The rearrangement uses TRBV20-1 and TRBJ2-7; no definite D call. The CDR3 consists of 11 residues. In germline, CDR1 is DFQATT, CDR2 SNEGSKA (reference sequence). Trimming shortened V by 6 bases and J by 3 bases, and 9 bases separated the two germline ends.

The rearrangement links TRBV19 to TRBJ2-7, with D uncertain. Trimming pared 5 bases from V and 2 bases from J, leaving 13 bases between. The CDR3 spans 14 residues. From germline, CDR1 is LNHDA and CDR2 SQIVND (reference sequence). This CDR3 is CASSPFGQAYEQYF. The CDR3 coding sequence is TGTGCCAGTAGTCCTTTCGGGCAGGCCTACGAGCAGTACTTC.

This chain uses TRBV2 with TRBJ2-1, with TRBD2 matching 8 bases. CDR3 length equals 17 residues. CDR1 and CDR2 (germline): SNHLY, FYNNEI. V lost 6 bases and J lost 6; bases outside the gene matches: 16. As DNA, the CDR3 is TGTGCCAGCAGGGAAACCCCGGGTCTAGCGGGTCTCAATGAGCAGTTCTTC. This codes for CASRETPGLAGLNEQFF.

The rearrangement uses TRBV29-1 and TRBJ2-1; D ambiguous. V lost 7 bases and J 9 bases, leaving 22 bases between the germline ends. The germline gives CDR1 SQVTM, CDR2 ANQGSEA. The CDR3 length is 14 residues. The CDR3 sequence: CSGMVSSVPAEQFF. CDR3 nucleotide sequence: TGCAGCGGGATGGTTAGCTCGGTTCCGGCTGAGCAGTTCTTC.

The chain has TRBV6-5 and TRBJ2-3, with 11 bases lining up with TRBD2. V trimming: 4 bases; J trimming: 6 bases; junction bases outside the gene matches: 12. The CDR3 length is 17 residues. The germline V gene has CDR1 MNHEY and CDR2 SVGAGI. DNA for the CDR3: TGTGCCAGCAGTTCATTCGCGGAGACTAGCGGGATTGATACGCAGTATTTT. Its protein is CASSSFAETSGIDTQYF.

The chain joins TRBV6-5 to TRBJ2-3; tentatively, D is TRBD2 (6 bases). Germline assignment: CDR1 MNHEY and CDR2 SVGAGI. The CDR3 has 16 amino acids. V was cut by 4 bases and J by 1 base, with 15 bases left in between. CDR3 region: CASSWDLVIGTDTQYF. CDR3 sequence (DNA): TGTGCCAGCAGTTGGGACTTAGTGATTGGCACAGATACGCAGTATTTT.

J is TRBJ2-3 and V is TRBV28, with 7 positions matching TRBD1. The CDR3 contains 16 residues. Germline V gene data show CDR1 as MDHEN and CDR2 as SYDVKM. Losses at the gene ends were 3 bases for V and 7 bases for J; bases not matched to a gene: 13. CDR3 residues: CASSLTTGTASNTQYF. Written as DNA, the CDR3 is TGTGCCAGCAGTTTGACAACCGGGACAGCCTCAAATACGCAGTATTTT.

The CDR3 DNA follows: TGTGCCAGCAGCCCCAGGGAGGGGCAAGAGACCCAGTACTTC. Translation gives CASSPREGQETQYF. The chain is built from TRBV7-9 and TRBJ2-5; 7 nucleotides agree with TRBD2. CDR1 is SEHNR and CDR2 is FQNEAQ in the germline V gene (reference sequence). Trimming took 5 bases from V and 2 from J; bases not matched to a gene: 5. The CDR3 has 14 residues.

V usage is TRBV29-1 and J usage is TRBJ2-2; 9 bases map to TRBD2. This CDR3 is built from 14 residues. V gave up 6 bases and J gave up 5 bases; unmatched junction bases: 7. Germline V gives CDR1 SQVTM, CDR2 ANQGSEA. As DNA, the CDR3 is TGCAGCGTAGATAGCGGGAGCGGGACCGGGGAGCTGTTTTTT. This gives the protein CSVDSGSGTGELFF.

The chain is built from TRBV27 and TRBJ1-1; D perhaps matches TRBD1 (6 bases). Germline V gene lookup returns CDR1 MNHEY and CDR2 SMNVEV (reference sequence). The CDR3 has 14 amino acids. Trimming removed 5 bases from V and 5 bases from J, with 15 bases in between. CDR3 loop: CASSNKDRRTEAFF. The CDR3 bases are TGTGCCAGCAGTAACAAAGACAGGAGAACTGAAGCTTTCTTT.

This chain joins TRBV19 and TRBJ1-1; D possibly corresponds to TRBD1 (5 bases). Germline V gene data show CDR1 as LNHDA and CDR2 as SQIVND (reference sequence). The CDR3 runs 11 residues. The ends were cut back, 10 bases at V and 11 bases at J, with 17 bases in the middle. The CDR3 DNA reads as TGTGCCACGGAGTCGGGACTTTTGGCTTTCTTT. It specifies CATESGLLAFF.

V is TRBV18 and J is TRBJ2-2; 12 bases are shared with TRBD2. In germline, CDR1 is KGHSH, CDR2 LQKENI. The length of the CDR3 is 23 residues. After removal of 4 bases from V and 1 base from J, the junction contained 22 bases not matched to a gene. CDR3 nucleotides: TGTGCCAGCTCACGGACCAGGGCCTTGACTAGCGGGAGTTACCTTATGAACACCGGGGAGCTGTTTTTT. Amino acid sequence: CASSRTRALTSGSYLMNTGELFF.

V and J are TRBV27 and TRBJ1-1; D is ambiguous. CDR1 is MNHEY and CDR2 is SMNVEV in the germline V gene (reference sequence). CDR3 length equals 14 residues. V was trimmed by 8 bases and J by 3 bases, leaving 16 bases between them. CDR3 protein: CASGALGEDTEAFF. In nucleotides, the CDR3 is TGTGCCAGCGGAGCACTTGGGGAGGACACTGAAGCTTTCTTT.

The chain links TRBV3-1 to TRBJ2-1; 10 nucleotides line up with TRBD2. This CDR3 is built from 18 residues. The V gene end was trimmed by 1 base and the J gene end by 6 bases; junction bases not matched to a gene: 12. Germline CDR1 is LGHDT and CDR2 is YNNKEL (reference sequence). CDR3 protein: CASSQANRLAGESNEQFF. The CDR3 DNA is TGTGCCAGCAGCCAAGCGAACCGGCTAGCGGGAGAATCCAATGAGCAGTTCTTC.

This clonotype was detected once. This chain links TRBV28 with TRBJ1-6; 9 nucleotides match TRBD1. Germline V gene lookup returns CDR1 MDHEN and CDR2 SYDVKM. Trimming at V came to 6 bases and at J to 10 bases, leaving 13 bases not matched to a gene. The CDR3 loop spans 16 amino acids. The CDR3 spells CASSYTRDRASSPLHF. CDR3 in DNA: TGTGCCAGCAGCTACACCCGGGACAGGGCCTCATCACCCCTCCACTTT.

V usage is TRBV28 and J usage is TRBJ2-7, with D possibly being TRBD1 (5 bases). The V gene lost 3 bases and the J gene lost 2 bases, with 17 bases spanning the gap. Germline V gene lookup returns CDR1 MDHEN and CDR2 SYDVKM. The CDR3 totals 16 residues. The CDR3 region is CASSFPKGSRTYEQYF. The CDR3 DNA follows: TGTGCCAGCAGTTTTCCGAAGGGGTCCCGAACCTACGAGCAGTACTTC.

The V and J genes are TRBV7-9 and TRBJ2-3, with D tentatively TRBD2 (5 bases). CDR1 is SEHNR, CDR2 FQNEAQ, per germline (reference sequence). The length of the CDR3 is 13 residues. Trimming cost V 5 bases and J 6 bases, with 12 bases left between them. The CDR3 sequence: CASSGLAADTQYF. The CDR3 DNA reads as TGTGCCAGCAGCGGGCTAGCAGCCGATACGCAGTATTTT.

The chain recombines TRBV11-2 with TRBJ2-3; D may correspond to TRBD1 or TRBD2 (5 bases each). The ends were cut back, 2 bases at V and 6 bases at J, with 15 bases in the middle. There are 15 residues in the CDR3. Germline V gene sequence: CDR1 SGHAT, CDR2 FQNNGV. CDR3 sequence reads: CASSLSSGPTDTQYF. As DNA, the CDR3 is TGTGCCAGCAGCTTATCATCGGGACCCACTGATACGCAGTATTTT.